The rows below give T cell receptor beta chains drawn from one sample of a study of cytomegalovirus exposure and HLA in healthy donors. Sequencing used immunoSEQ multiplex PCR; TCRdb keeps in-frame clones, though not all of them. The sample holds 220,000 or so clones, roughly 91% seen once. The sample consisted of PBMCs. These receptors were obtained from a woman between 18 and 29 years old in good health and CMV-seropositive. The CDR3 runs from the conserved cysteine through the conserved F or W. D genes are given only for firm matches. Clone size is shown for a subset of rows, as once, few, many or a class of expanded clone.

TRBD1 | TRBJ1-5 | NA | TRBV5-1 | CASSLRGTGNQPQHF | TGCGCCAGCAGCTTACGAGGGACAGGGAATCAGCCCCAGCATTTT
NA | TRBJ2-7 | few | TRBV7-9 | CASSPGPDEQYF | TGTGCCAGCAGCCCTGGGCCCGACGAGCAGTACTTC
NA | TRBJ1-1 | NA | TRBV28 | CASSLTLTLGNTEAFF | TGTGCCAGCAGTTTAACTCTAACTCTAGGGAACACTGAAGCTTTCTTT
NA | TRBJ2-2 | once | TRBV7-9 | CASSLATGYTGELFF | TGTGCCAGCAGCTTAGCTACAGGGTACACCGGGGAGCTGTTTTTT
NA | TRBJ1-1 | NA | TRBV28 | CATRAFGTEAFF | TGTGCCACGAGGGCTTTCGGCACTGAAGCTTTCTTT
TRBD1 | TRBJ2-7 | NA | TRBV27 | CASSTGGRDEQYF | TGTGCCAGCAGTACAGGGGGCCGGGACGAGCAGTACTTC
TRBD1 | TRBJ1-3 | NA | TRBV28 | CASSLWGNRGGGGNTIYF | TGTGCCAGCAGTTTATGGGGGAACAGGGGTGGCGGTGGAAACACCATATATTTT
TRBD1 | TRBJ2-7 | NA | TRBV28 | CASSTGGEQYF | TGTGCCAGCAGCACAGGGGGCGAGCAGTACTTC
NA | TRBJ2-3 | NA | TRBV27 | CASKGTGGADTQYF | TGTGCCAGCAAAGGGACGGGGGGCGCAGATACGCAGTATTTT
TRBD2 | TRBJ2-5 | once | TRBV5-4 | CASSTLGLAGVETQYF | TGTGCCAGCAGCACCCTGGGACTAGCGGGAGTCGAGACCCAGTACTTC
NA | TRBJ1-5 | NA | TRBV27 | CASSLRGPGGNQPQHF | TGTGCCAGCAGTTTGAGAGGGCCAGGGGGCAATCAGCCCCAGCATTTT
TRBD1 | TRBJ2-3 | NA | TRBV28 | CASRTDRGTDTQYF | TGTGCCAGCAGGACGGACAGGGGCACAGATACGCAGTATTTT
NA | TRBJ2-5 | NA | TRBV5-4 | CASSLDWQGETQYF | TGTGCCAGCAGCTTGGATTGGCAGGGAGAGACCCAGTACTTC
NA | TRBJ1-2 | NA | TRBV5-4 | CASSLVREGYTF | TGTGCCAGCAGCTTGGTTCGAGAGGGCTACACCTTC
TRBD1 | TRBJ2-7 | NA | TRBV18 | CASSPGTASYEQYF | TGTGCCAGCTCACCCGGGACAGCCTCCTACGAGCAGTACTTC
TRBD1 | TRBJ1-3 | NA | TRBV28 | CASSLRAEGASGNTIYF | TGTGCCAGCAGTTTAAGGGCCGAGGGGGCCTCTGGAAACACCATATATTTT
NA | TRBJ1-5 | NA | TRBV6-1 | CATQAGSNQPQHF | TGTGCCACGCAGGCGGGTAGCAATCAGCCCCAGCATTTT
NA | TRBJ2-7 | NA | TRBV5-1 | CASSLGPTGPYEQYF | TGCGCCAGCAGCTTGGGACCGACAGGACCCTACGAGCAGTACTTC
TRBD2 | TRBJ2-1 | NA | TRBV5-1 | CASSSRSSGTYNEQFF | TGCGCCAGCAGCTCGCGATCTAGCGGGACCTACAATGAGCAGTTCTTC
TRBD1 | TRBJ1-1 | NA | TRBV7-9 | CASSLPRKGQEEAFF | TGTGCCAGCAGCTTACCTCGGAAGGGACAGGAGGAAGCTTTCTTT
NA | TRBJ2-3 | NA | TRBV14 | CASSRSADTQYF | TGTGCCAGCAGCCGTTCCGCAGATACGCAGTATTTT
TRBD2 | TRBJ2-1 | NA | TRBV9 | CASSVGQRELYNEQFF | TGTGCCAGCAGCGTAGGTCAGCGGGAGTTGTACAATGAGCAGTTCTTC